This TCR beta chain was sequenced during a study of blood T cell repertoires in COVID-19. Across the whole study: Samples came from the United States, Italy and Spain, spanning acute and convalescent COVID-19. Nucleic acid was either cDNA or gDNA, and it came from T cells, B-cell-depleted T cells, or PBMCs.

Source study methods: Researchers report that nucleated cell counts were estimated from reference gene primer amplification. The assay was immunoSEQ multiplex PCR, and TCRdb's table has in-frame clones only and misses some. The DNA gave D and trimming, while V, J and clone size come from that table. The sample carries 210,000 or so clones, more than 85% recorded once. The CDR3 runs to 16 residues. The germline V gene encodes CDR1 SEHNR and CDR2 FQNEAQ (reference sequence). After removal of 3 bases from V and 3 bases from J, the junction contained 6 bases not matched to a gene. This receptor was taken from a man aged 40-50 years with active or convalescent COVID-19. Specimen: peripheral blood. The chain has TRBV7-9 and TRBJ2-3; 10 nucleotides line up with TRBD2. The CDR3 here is CASSLVLAGVTDTQYF. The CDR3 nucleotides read TGTGCCAGCAGCTTGGTTCTAGCGGGAGTGACAGATACGCAGTATTTT.